This is a list of T cell receptor beta chains from one sample in a study of shared clonotypes between healthy human individuals. Clones were sequenced by immunoSEQ multiplex PCR, and TCRdb holds only the in-frame ones, with some missing. The data show some 700,000 clones, with 90% seen just once and 30% to 40% held by the top ten. Input material: memory CD8+ T cells from PBMCs. The receptors come from a young man in good health. Some clones in this sample may be carry-over from other donors' samples. CDR3s leave out the opening cysteine and the closing phenylalanine or tryptophan. The order of the fields is V gene, clone size, J gene, CDR3 protein. The size field is filled for only some rows; it gives once, few, many or a size class.

>TRBV4-1|.|TRBJ2-2
ASSQRTGWTGELF
>TRBV18|.|TRBJ2-5
ASSPPFLAGVRETQY
>TRBV2|.|TRBJ1-5
ASGGGQGNQPQH
>TRBV9|.|TRBJ2-2
ASSAPNTGELF
>TRBV7-9|.|TRBJ2-5
ASSFYSASAETQY
>TRBV4-1|.|TRBJ2-7
ASSPGVTFEQY
>TRBV27|.|TRBJ2-1
ASSPRQILYNEQF
>TRBV11-2|.|TRBJ2-3
ASSLGVLAPSTDTQY
>TRBV28|once|TRBJ1-2
ASSSAGRTSAEYGYT
>TRBV2|.|TRBJ1-4
ASSSVAGLRGTNEKLF
>TRBV4-1|.|TRBJ1-5
ASSPDAVVRQPQH
>TRBV28|.|TRBJ1-1
ASFQGVGTEAF
>TRBV13|.|TRBJ2-5
ASSFRGQETQY
>TRBV28|.|TRBJ2-3
ASSSPRAGLGTDTQY
>TRBV6-1|.|TRBJ2-1
ASRLTAKGNEQF
>TRBV7-8|.|TRBJ2-5
ASSYPQGIEETQY
>TRBV6-5|.|TRBJ2-5
ASSYSRPIETQY
>TRBV30|once|TRBJ2-3
AWSGAGRFTDTQY
>TRBV7-8|.|TRBJ2-1
ASSRGAGGYYNEQF
>TRBV28|.|TRBJ2-3
ASSLRGRPDTQY
>TRBV6-5|.|TRBJ2-1
ASSSNSGSRDEQF
>TRBV6-6|.|TRBJ2-7
ASRNSDRISYEQY
>TRBV13|.|TRBJ1-2
ASSSPGGAKDGYT
>TRBV7-9|few|TRBJ1-2
ASSADSYGYT
>TRBV4-1|.|TRBJ2-7
ASSQDEKAYEQY
>TRBV27|.|TRBJ2-7
ASSLSATYEQY
>TRBV7-6|.|TRBJ2-1
ASSSPAGGRRDEQF
>TRBV28|.|TRBJ1-1
ASRLGGYTEAF
>TRBV5-1|.|TRBJ2-7
ASSLGDRGREQY
>TRBV7-9|.|TRBJ2-1
ASSYPFDEQF
>TRBV9|.|TRBJ2-7
ASSKRLAGEGEQY
>TRBV13|.|TRBJ2-3
ASSSRRDGERTDTQY
>TRBV4-1|.|TRBJ1-2
ASSQNRGFYGYT
>TRBV27|once|TRBJ2-3
ASSSTTDTQY
>TRBV11-1|.|TRBJ1-1
ASSPGQGPVLPAF
>TRBV7-9|few|TRBJ2-1
ASSPIEDLDNEQF